The 28 T cell receptor beta chains reported below all come from one sample, sequenced in a study of T cells after yellow fever vaccination. TCRdb re-derived calls from the 5' RACE reads in MiXCR, one entry per CDR3 protein. The data show about 340,000 distinct CDR3 sequences, under 5% seen once. Here the sequenced sample was PBMCs, taken 5 days after the yellow fever booster vaccination. Receptors were obtained from a man between 18 and 35 years old who received the YFV17D yellow fever vaccine.

This clonotype was detected only a few times. The chain carries TRBV12-3 or TRBV12-4 and TRBJ1-1, with a possible D match to TRBD1 (6 bases). V dropped 5 bases and J dropped 0 bases, with 13 bases sitting between them. The CDR3 totals 15 residues. The CDR3 here is CASSPRTAMNTEAFF. The CDR3 DNA follows: TGTGCCAGCAGTCCGCGGACAGCGATGAACACTGAAGCTTTCTTT.

The table lists this clonotype with a few counts. V usage is TRBV27 and J usage is TRBJ2-3; TRBD1 matches 9 bases. Germline V CDR1 and CDR2: MNHEY, SMNVEV (reference sequence). The CDR3 is 15 amino acids. The J segment lost 4 bases and the V segment lost 5 bases, leaving 7 bases of the junction unmatched. DNA for the CDR3: TGTGCCAGCAGTCGAGAGGGACAGGGATCAGATACGCAGTATTTT. Protein: CASSREGQGSDTQYF.

The genes are TRBV7-2 and TRBJ1-5; D not resolved. CDR1 SGHTA and CDR2 FQGNSA come from the germline V gene. The V gene lost 5 bases and the J gene lost 0 bases, with 5 bases spanning the gap. The CDR3 sequence is 13 residues long. The CDR3 nucleotides read TGTGCCAGCAGCGCATATAGCAATCAGCCCCAGCATTTT. Translation: CASSAYSNQPQHF.

Many counts were recorded for this clonotype. The V gene is TRBV5-1, the J gene TRBJ2-4, with TRBD1 identical over 8 bases. V lost 3 bases and J lost 4; bases outside the gene matches: 9. The CDR3 contains 16 residues. CDR1 and CDR2 (germline): SGHRS, YFSETQ. The CDR3 DNA reads as TGCGCCAGCAGCTCCCCGGACAGGGAAGTGAAAAACATTCAGTACTTC. Translation gives CASSSPDREVKNIQYF.

In this sample, this clonotype turned up many times. The J gene is TRBJ2-7, the V gene TRBV6-5; D not certain. The CDR3 has 12 amino acids. Germline lookup yields CDR1 MNHEY and CDR2 SVGAGI. Trimming removed 4 bases from V and 0 bases from J, with 4 bases in between. CDR3 DNA: TGTGCCAGCAGTTCCCCCTCCTACGAGCAGTACTTC. This translates into CASSSPSYEQYF.

This clonotype was picked up many times. The chain joins TRBV7-2 to TRBJ2-3, with D maybe TRBD2 (7 bases). The CDR3 length is 14 residues. V gave up 2 bases and J gave up 6 bases, with 12 bases separating them. The germline V gene has CDR1 SGHTA and CDR2 FQGNSA. The CDR3 protein is CASSLWRGLDTQYF. The CDR3 bases are TGTGCCAGCAGCTTATGGCGGGGGCTCGATACGCAGTATTTT.

This clonotype was found many times. CDR3 amino acids: CASSSYISYEQYF. In DNA, the CDR3 is TGTGCCAGCAGTTCGTATATTTCCTACGAGCAGTACTTC. V and J are TRBV27 and TRBJ2-7; no clear D. Germline V gene sequence: CDR1 MNHEY, CDR2 SMNVEV (reference sequence). The CDR3 has 13 amino acids. The V gene lost 4 bases and the J gene lost 1 base, with 8 bases spanning the gap.

This clonotype was counted between two and nine times. The chain carries TRBV5-1 and TRBJ1-2; no reliable D call. The CDR3 length is 14 residues. Germline lookup yields CDR1 SGHRS and CDR2 YFSETQ. The V end was cut by 0 bases, the J end by 8 bases, with 14 bases between. The CDR3 region is CASSLGASNLGYTF. The CDR3 nucleotides are TGCGCCAGCAGCTTGGGGGCTTCGAATCTGGGCTACACCTTC.

The chain has TRBV6-5 and TRBJ2-3, with D tentatively TRBD2 (5 bases). The CDR3 totals 14 residues. V was shortened by 0 bases and J by 2 bases, with 6 bases between the two germline ends. The germline gives CDR1 MNHEY, CDR2 SVGAGI. CDR3 amino acids: CASSYSEDTDTQYF. For the CDR3, the DNA is TGTGCCAGCAGTTACTCGGAGGACACAGATACGCAGTATTTT.

This clonotype has only a few counts. J is TRBJ2-5 and V is TRBV20-1, with TRBD1 matching 8 bases. The CDR3 loop spans 14 amino acids. Germline CDR1 is DFQATT and CDR2 is SNEGSKA (reference sequence). Losses at the gene ends were 5 bases for V and 2 bases for J; bases not matched to a gene: 7. DNA of the CDR3: TGCAGTGCTCCCGGGACAGGCATACAAGAGACCCAGTACTTC. This gives the protein CSAPGTGIQETQYF.

The chain couples TRBV6-5 to TRBJ2-7; either TRBD1 or TRBD2 may fit D (5 bases each). V was pared by 3 bases and J by 1 base, with 7 bases between. Germline CDR1 is MNHEY and CDR2 is SVGAGI. This CDR3 spans 13 amino acids. The CDR3 DNA sequence: TGTGCCAGCAGTTATGGGGGTTCCTACGAGCAGTACTTC. It codes for CASSYGGSYEQYF.

This clonotype has ten or more counts. This chain connects TRBV4-1 to TRBJ2-5; D remains ambiguous. This CDR3 has 18 residues. V lost 1 base, J lost 4 bases, and 22 bases lay in between. Germline CDR1 MGHRA, CDR2 YSYEKL. The CDR3 DNA reads TGCGCCAGCAGCCAAGTCAATTTGGGGTTTCAGAAAGGAGAGACCCAGTACTTC. Translation: CASSQVNLGFQKGETQYF.

A word on this clonotype: With a much larger clone just one base away, this may be a read error. The chain is built from TRBV4-3 and TRBJ2-7; 10 positions match TRBD2. This CDR3 region has 15 residues. Germline assignment: CDR1 LGHNA and CDR2 YSLEER. The CDR3 loop reads CASGQVGLADYEQYF. The DNA for the CDR3 is TGCGCCAGCGGCCAAGTTGGACTAGCGGACTACGAGCAGTACTTC.

This clonotype has a count of ten or more. The chain recombines TRBV18 with TRBJ2-5, with D maybe TRBD1 (7 bases). Between the trimmed V and J ends, which lost 6 bases and 5 bases, there was a span of 13 bases. Germline lookup yields CDR1 KGHSH and CDR2 LQKENI. The CDR3 runs 13 residues. The CDR3 protein is CASSEAGQETQYF. CDR3 in DNA: TGTGCCAGCTCTGAGGCGGGACAGGAGACCCAGTACTTC. Supplemented by reference TRBV18 and TRBJ2-5, the full variable domain reads NAGVMQNPRHLVRRRGQEARLRCSPMKGHSHVYWYRQLPEEGLKFMVYLQKENIIDESGMPKERFSAEFPKEGPSILRIQQVVRGDSAAYFCASSEAGQETQYFGPGTRLLVL.

This chain joins TRBV5-4 and TRBJ1-1; D may be TRBD1 (5 bases). The ends were cut back, 1 base at V and 4 bases at J, with 11 bases in the middle. The germline CDR1 and CDR2 sequences are SGHNT and YYREEE (reference sequence). This CDR3 has 14 amino acids. The CDR3, as DNA: TGTGCCAGCAGCTTGAGTGATCAGGGCACTGAAGCTTTCTTT. Its protein product is CASSLSDQGTEAFF. Full variable domain (rest looked up from reference TRBV5-4 and TRBJ1-1): ETGVTQSPTHLIKTRGQQVTLRCSSQSGHNTVSWYQQALGQGPQFIFQYYREEENGRGNFPPRFSGLQFPNYSSELNVNALELDDSALYLCASSLSDQGTEAFFGQGTRLTVV.

The sample holds many counts of this clonotype. The chain combines TRBV10-3 with TRBJ2-2, with TRBD1 identical over 11 bases. Looked up from germline, CDR1 is ENHRY and CDR2 is SYGVKD. Trimming at V came to 6 bases and at J to 7 bases, leaving 13 bases not matched to a gene. The CDR3 runs 17 residues. Here the CDR3 DNA reads TGTGCCATCAGGCCCTCCCTGGACAGGGGGCTCGGCGGGGAGCTGTTTTTT. The encoded protein is CAIRPSLDRGLGGELFF.

V gene TRBV27 combines with J gene TRBJ2-7, with a possible D match to TRBD1 (6 bases). Trimming left V 4 bases short and J 7 bases short, with 17 bases between. Germline lookup yields CDR1 MNHEY and CDR2 SMNVEV (reference sequence). The CDR3 runs 14 residues. The chain's CDR3 is CASSSDSSSGEQYF. CDR3 DNA sequence: TGTGCCAGCAGTTCGGACAGTTCATCAGGGGAGCAGTACTTC.

V is TRBV7-8 and J is TRBJ2-5; D possibly corresponds to TRBD1 (6 bases). Trimming cost V 0 bases and J 5 bases, with 13 bases left between them. Germline CDR1 is SGHVS and CDR2 is FQNEAQ. CDR3 size: 15 residues. CDR3 DNA: TGTGCCAGCAGCTTAGCGAGCACAGGGAGCGAGACCCAGTACTTC. It specifies CASSLASTGSETQYF.

Many counts were recorded for this clonotype. The chain is built from TRBV6-6 and TRBJ1-2; TRBD1 matches at 9 bases. The trim removed 2 bases at V and 6 bases at J, leaving 4 bases unmatched. The CDR3 has 14 residues. Germline assignment: CDR1 MNHNY and CDR2 SVGAGI (reference sequence). CDR3 loop: CASSYADRGDGYTF. DNA for the CDR3: TGTGCCAGCAGTTACGCCGACAGGGGGGATGGCTACACCTTC.

This chain joins TRBV20-1 and TRBJ2-2; D may correspond to TRBD1 or TRBD2 (6 bases each). The germline V gene encodes CDR1 DFQATT and CDR2 SNEGSKA (reference sequence). V lost 0 bases and J 5 bases, leaving 13 bases between the germline ends. The CDR3 covers 15 residues. CDR3 sequence reads: CSARDQTGGTGELFF. CDR3 DNA sequence: TGCAGTGCTAGAGACCAGACAGGAGGGACCGGGGAGCTGTTTTTT.

In its sample, this clonotype was seen a few times. The genes are TRBV6-5 and TRBJ2-7; D possibly matches TRBD1 or TRBD2 (5 bases each). CDR1 and CDR2 (germline): MNHEY, SVGAGI. With 5 bases removed from V and 3 bases from J, the gap between germline ends came to 11 bases. The CDR3 length is 13 residues. For the CDR3, the DNA is TGTGCCAGCAGTCAGGGACGGATCTACGAGCAGTACTTC. This translates into CASSQGRIYEQYF.

This clonotype was detected ten times or more. The chain is built from TRBV10-3 and TRBJ2-3; a possible D gene is TRBD1 (5 bases). Germline CDR1 ENHRY, CDR2 SYGVKD. The CDR3 is 14 amino acids. The V end was cut by 4 bases, the J end by 0 bases, with 8 bases between. The CDR3 region has the DNA TGTGCCATCAGTGGGGGCCCTAGCACAGATACGCAGTATTTT. This encodes CAISGGPSTDTQYF.

This clonotype was counted between two and nine times. V usage is TRBV7-3 and J usage is TRBJ2-1; 9 nucleotides line up with TRBD2. V trimming: 5 bases; J trimming: 6 bases; junction bases outside the gene matches: 8. The CDR3 spans 15 residues. Germline V CDR1 and CDR2: SGHTA, FQGTGA. CDR3 sequence (DNA): TGTGCCAGCAGCCTCAGCGGGGGGAGCGGCAATGAGCAGTTCTTC. It is translated as CASSLSGGSGNEQFF.

A few counts support this clonotype. The chain links TRBV7-9 to TRBJ2-7; D is possibly TRBD2 (5 bases). With 5 bases removed from V and 3 bases from J, the gap between germline ends came to 11 bases. CDR3 length: 13 amino acids. CDR1 is SEHNR and CDR2 is FQNEAQ in the germline V gene (reference sequence). The CDR3 DNA reads as TGTGCCAGCAGCCGACTGGGAGTCTACGAGCAGTACTTC. This encodes CASSRLGVYEQYF.

This clonotype was observed many times. This rearrangement joins TRBV6-2 or TRBV6-3 to TRBJ2-3; TRBD1 or TRBD2 may be the D gene (5 bases each). In germline, CDR1 is MNHEY, CDR2 SVGEGT. The CDR3 totals 13 residues. Trimming removed 6 bases from V and 6 bases from J, with 13 bases in between. CDR3 sequence (DNA): TGTGCCAGCAGGAGGGACCAGGCGGATACGCAGTATTTT. It yields the protein CASRRDQADTQYF.

This clonotype was recorded many times. This chain connects TRBV20-1 to TRBJ1-1, with no clear D. Per the germline V gene, CDR1 is DFQATT and CDR2 is SNEGSKA (reference sequence). Trimming cost V 0 bases and J 4 bases, with 6 bases left between them. CDR3 length: 12 residues. The CDR3 DNA is TGCAGTGCTAGAGATCCGGCCACTGAAGCTTTCTTT. This codes for CSARDPATEAFF.

At least ten counts were recorded for this clonotype. The gene calls are TRBV7-9 and TRBJ2-7; 11 nucleotides align to TRBD1. The length of the CDR3 is 17 residues. Germline V CDR1 and CDR2: SEHNR, FQNEAQ (reference sequence). V lost 5 bases, J lost 0 bases, and 9 bases stayed unmatched. The CDR3 bases are TGTGCCAGCAGCGCACGGGACAGGGGGGCGAGCTCCTACGAGCAGTACTTC. Residues: CASSARDRGASSYEQYF.

V usage is TRBV3-1 and J usage is TRBJ2-5, with TRBD2 as a possible D gene (6 bases). V was pared by 4 bases and J by 4 bases, with 13 bases between. CDR3 length: 14 residues. In germline, CDR1 is LGHDT, CDR2 YNNKEL (reference sequence). The CDR3 spells CASSRRGALETQYF. For the CDR3, the DNA is TGTGCCAGCAGCCGCCGCGGGGCTCTAGAGACCCAGTACTTC.